Listed here are 24 T cell receptor beta chains from one sample, sequenced in a study of Tregs in tolerant kidney transplant recipients. Data came from immunoSEQ multiplex PCR; TCRdb stores just in-frame clones and leaves some out. The sample holds over 55,000 clones, around 83% seen once. The specimen was CD4+ T cells from blood. The receptors come from a human donor in good health.

V and J are TRBV13 and TRBJ2-3; 12 bases are shared with TRBD2. The CDR3 extends over 19 amino acids. V shed 5 bases and J 0 bases; nucleotides not matched to a gene: 12. From germline, CDR1 is PRHDT and CDR2 FYEKMQ (reference sequence). The CDR3 DNA is TGTGCCAGCAGCCGTTGGACTAGCGGGGCCCTCTCAAGCACAGATACGCAGTATTTT. Protein sequence: CASSRWTSGALSSTDTQYF.

This clone has just one count. CDR3 coding DNA: TGTGCCAGCAGCGCCACAGGGGGGAGCACTGAAGCTTTCTTT. Translation gives CASSATGGSTEAFF. This chain connects TRBV9 to TRBJ1-1, with 8 bases identical to TRBD1. CDR1 and CDR2 from the germline V gene are SGDLS and YYNGEE. V dropped 3 bases and J dropped 4; count of bases not matched to a gene: 5. The CDR3 is made up of 14 amino acids.

This rearrangement joins TRBV6-5 to TRBJ1-2, with TRBD1 as a possible D gene (6 bases). V lost 8 bases to trimming and J lost 1 base, with 17 bases between them. The germline V gene has CDR1 MNHEY and CDR2 SVGAGI. This CDR3 is 15 amino acids long. This chain's CDR3 is CASRDITGGNYGYTF. CDR3 in DNA: TGTGCCAGCCGGGACATCACTGGGGGTAACTATGGCTACACCTTC.

In DNA, the CDR3 is TGCGCCAGCAGCTTGGCTCCGCCGGGACAGGGACACAATGAGCAGTTCTTC. This encodes CASSLAPPGQGHNEQFF. This chain links TRBV5-1 with TRBJ2-1, with 9 positions matching TRBD1. The trim removed 0 bases at V and 5 bases at J, leaving 9 bases unmatched. This CDR3 comprises 17 residues. Germline assignment: CDR1 SGHRS and CDR2 YFSETQ.

This clone has more than one count but fewer than ten. This chain links TRBV4-3 with TRBJ2-1; TRBD1 is a possible D gene (6 bases). Trimming left V 1 base short and J 7 bases short, with 14 bases between. The CDR3 totals 15 residues. The germline CDR1 and CDR2 sequences are LGHNA and YSLEER. The CDR3 spells CASSQVSRGENEQFF. CDR3 bases: TGCGCCAGCAGCCAAGTCAGCAGGGGAGAGAATGAGCAGTTCTTC.

This clone was counted once. This sequence joins TRBV11-3 and TRBJ2-3, with D possibly matching TRBD2 (6 bases). CDR1 SGHNT and CDR2 YENEEA come from the germline V gene. Trimming took 6 bases from V and 4 from J, leaving 17 bases between them. This CDR3 is 15 amino acids long. This CDR3 reads CASSPQTSSPDTQYF. CDR3 in DNA: TGTGCCAGCAGTCCCCAGACTAGTTCGCCAGATACGCAGTATTTT. Full variable domain (rest looked up from reference TRBV11-3 and TRBJ2-3): EAGVVQSPRYKIIEKKQPVAFWCNPISGHNTLYWYLQNLGQGPELLIRYENEEAVDDSQLPKDRFSAERLKGVDSTLKIQPAELGDSAVYLCASSPQTSSPDTQYFGPGTRLTVL.

The chain recombines TRBV19 with TRBJ1-3; D is ambiguous. The length of the CDR3 is 16 residues. The germline gives CDR1 LNHDA, CDR2 SQIVND (reference sequence). V lost 1 base to trimming and J lost 0 bases, with 10 bases between them. The CDR3 DNA reads as TGTGCCAGTAGTATAGGACTAATGAGCTCTGGAAACACCATATATTTT. Its translation is CASSIGLMSSGNTIYF.

This clone was detected a few times. The chain links TRBV29-1 to TRBJ1-3; unclear D gene. V lost 4 bases to trimming and J lost 4 bases, with 11 bases between them. Germline V CDR1 and CDR2: SQVTM, ANQGSEA. The CDR3 has 13 amino acids. The CDR3: CSVGLMGGNTIYF. CDR3 nucleotide sequence: TGCAGCGTTGGGTTAATGGGAGGAAACACCATATATTTT.

This clone has more than one count but fewer than ten. V usage is TRBV19 and J usage is TRBJ2-7; TRBD2 is a possible D gene (6 bases). Between the trimmed V and J ends, which lost 6 bases and 5 bases, there was a span of 11 bases. The CDR3 spans 12 residues. From germline, CDR1 is LNHDA and CDR2 SQIVND (reference sequence). Written as DNA, the CDR3 is TGTGCCAGTAGCTTGGGGGGAGACGAGCAGTACTTC. Protein: CASSLGGDEQYF.

V usage is TRBV11-3 and J usage is TRBJ2-3, with 7 bases identical to TRBD1. The CDR3 spans 14 residues. Germline CDR1 reads SGHNT; CDR2 reads YENEEA. The ends lost 2 bases at V and 3 bases at J; junction bases unmatched: 2. The CDR3 DNA is TGTGCCAGCAGCTTAAGGGGGCTAACAGATACGCAGTATTTT. Translation: CASSLRGLTDTQYF.

The genes are TRBV4-1 and TRBJ2-1; D may be TRBD2 (5 bases). V was shortened by 4 bases and J by 1 base, with 11 bases between the two germline ends. CDR1 MGHRA and CDR2 YSYEKL come from the germline V gene. The CDR3 is made up of 15 amino acids. The CDR3 loop is CASSPSGGSYNEQFF. As DNA, the CDR3 is TGCGCCAGCAGCCCCTCCGGCGGGTCCTACAATGAGCAGTTCTTC.

The V and J genes are TRBV9 and TRBJ2-1, with D hard to call. Trimming left V 5 bases short and J 1 base short, with 10 bases between. The germline V gene has CDR1 SGDLS and CDR2 YYNGEE. There are 14 residues in the CDR3. The CDR3 coding sequence is TGTGCCAGCAGGCCTTTGAGTTCCTACAATGAGCAGTTCTTC. It translates to CASRPLSSYNEQFF.

Only a few counts were recorded for this clone. The chain joins TRBV5-5 to TRBJ2-1, with 7 bases identical to TRBD2. V dropped 3 bases and J dropped 0; count of bases not matched to a gene: 15. The CDR3 has 19 amino acids. Germline CDR1 is SGHKS and CDR2 is YYEKEE (reference sequence). The CDR3 DNA reads TGTGCCAGCAGCTCAAAACCGCCGCCAAGGACTAGCTCCTACAATGAGCAGTTCTTC. Protein product: CASSSKPPPRTSSYNEQFF.

This chain joins TRBV6-6 and TRBJ2-7; 11 bases agree with TRBD2. The CDR3 totals 15 residues. Per germline, CDR1 MNHNY and CDR2 SVGAGI (reference sequence). V lost 5 bases, J lost 4 bases, and 7 bases stayed unmatched. Here the CDR3 DNA reads TGTGCCAGCAGTAGGGGGGGACTAGCGGATTACGAGCAGTACTTC. Protein sequence: CASSRGGLADYEQYF.

The chain is built from TRBV7-3 and TRBJ2-7; D assignment may be TRBD1 or TRBD2 (5 bases each). In germline, CDR1 is SGHTA, CDR2 FQGTGA. This CDR3 contains 13 residues. Trimming took off 5 bases at V and 9 bases at J, with 17 bases between the two ends. CDR3 DNA: TGTGCCAGCAGCCCCCAGGCTGGGGGTGGGCAGTACTTC. Translation gives CASSPQAGGGQYF.

The rearrangement joins TRBV4-1 to TRBJ2-5; tentatively, D is TRBD1 (6 bases). Trimming took 6 bases from V and 7 from J, leaving 24 bases between them. CDR3 size: 16 residues. CDR1 is MGHRA, CDR2 YSYEKL, per germline. This CDR3 is CASSPRGGDPVPTQYF. The CDR3 DNA reads TGCGCCAGCAGTCCAAGAGGGGGAGACCCAGTCCCGACCCAGTACTTC.

The chain has TRBV4-3 and TRBJ2-1; maybe TRBD2 (6 bases). The CDR3 has 16 residues. CDR1 and CDR2 (germline): LGHNA, YSLEER. Trimming removed 1 base from V and 7 bases from J, with 17 bases in between. In DNA, the CDR3 is TGCGCCAGCAGCCAAGGGTCGCTAGCGATTATGAATGAGCAGTTCTTC. Amino acids: CASSQGSLAIMNEQFF.

The chain couples TRBV4-2 to TRBJ1-2; TRBD1 matches 10 bases. Germline V gene sequence: CDR1 LGHNA, CDR2 YNFKEQ. J lost 7 bases, V lost 4 bases, and 6 bases had no gene match. The CDR3 is 14 residues long. This CDR3 is CASSPGDRGVGYTF. The CDR3 nucleotides are TGTGCCAGCAGCCCGGGGGACAGGGGCGTTGGCTACACCTTC.

V usage is TRBV2 and J usage is TRBJ2-7; the D gene is possibly TRBD1 (6 bases). Deletions cut 5 bases from V and 3 bases from J, with 11 bases between. The CDR3 consists of 13 residues. Germline CDR1 and CDR2: SNHLY and FYNNEI. Written as DNA, the CDR3 is TGTGCCAGCAGTCCGGACAGACTCTACGAGCAGTACTTC. Amino acids: CASSPDRLYEQYF.

V and J are TRBV4-2 and TRBJ1-6; D ambiguous. Germline V CDR1 and CDR2: LGHNA, YNFKEQ. Trimming stripped 1 base from V and 5 bases from J, with 9 bases between. The CDR3 loop spans 15 amino acids. The CDR3 protein is CASSQAALDNSPLHF. Written as DNA, the CDR3 is TGTGCCAGCAGCCAAGCGGCCCTGGATAATTCACCCCTCCACTTT.

This chain uses TRBV29-1 with TRBJ1-1; a weak D match, TRBD1 (6 bases). There are 11 residues in the CDR3. Germline lookup yields CDR1 SQVTM and CDR2 ANQGSEA. V was pared by 7 bases and J by 9 bases, with 15 bases between. This CDR3 reads CSAGDTSQAFF. In nucleotides, the CDR3 is TGCAGCGCCGGGGACACCAGTCAAGCTTTCTTT.

The chain links TRBV28 to TRBJ2-1; 11 bases map to TRBD1. In germline, CDR1 is MDHEN, CDR2 SYDVKM. With 6 bases clipped from V and 6 bases from J, the junction kept 10 bases outside the gene matches. The length of the CDR3 is 16 residues. CDR3: CASSPPGGTGGNEQFF. The CDR3 DNA reads as TGTGCCAGCAGCCCACCGGGGGGGACAGGGGGCAATGAGCAGTTCTTC.

A note on this clone: One end of the junction is discordant with germline, which a read error may explain. V is TRBV28 and J is TRBJ2-7, with a possible D match to TRBD2 (6 bases). From germline, CDR1 is MDHEN and CDR2 SYDVKM. This CDR3 is built from 12 residues. CDR3 sequence: CASSSGGLQCNF. DNA for the CDR3: TGTGCCAGCAGCTCGGGTGGACTACAATGTAACTTC.

The CDR3 coding sequence is TGCAGTGCGACTATCCAAGAGACCCAGTACTTC. Protein: CSATIQETQYF. The V call is TRBV20-1, the J call TRBJ2-5; TRBD2 is a possible D gene (5 bases). Germline V lookup: CDR1 DFQATT, CDR2 SNEGSKA (reference sequence). The CDR3 totals 11 residues. With 6 bases removed from V and 1 base from J, the gap between germline ends came to 6 bases.